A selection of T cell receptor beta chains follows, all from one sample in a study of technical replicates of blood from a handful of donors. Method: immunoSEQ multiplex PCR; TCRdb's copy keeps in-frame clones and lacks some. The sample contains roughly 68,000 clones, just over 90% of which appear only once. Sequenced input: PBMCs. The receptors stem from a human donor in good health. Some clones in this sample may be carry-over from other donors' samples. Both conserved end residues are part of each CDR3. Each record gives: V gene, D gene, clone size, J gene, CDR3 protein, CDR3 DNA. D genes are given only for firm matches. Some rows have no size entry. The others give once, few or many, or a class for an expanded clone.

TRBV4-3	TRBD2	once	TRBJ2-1	CASTLGGGGCQPHNEQFF	TGCGCCAGCACCCTAGGCGGGGGGGGATGCCAGCCTCACAATGAGCAGTTCTTC
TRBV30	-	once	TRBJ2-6	CAWSRGGEANVLTF	TGTGCCTGGAGTAGGGGGGGAGAGGCCAACGTCCTGACTTTC
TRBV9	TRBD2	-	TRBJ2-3	CASSTTGRGYSTDTQYF	TGTGCCAGCAGCACCACCGGGAGGGGGTATTCCACAGATACGCAGTATTTT
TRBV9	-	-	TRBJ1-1	CASSAGGGNTEAFF	TGTGCCAGCAGCGCTGGGGGGGGGAACACTGAAGCTTTCTTT
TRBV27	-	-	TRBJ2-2	CASSNRPFSGLSPGELFF	TGTGCCAGCAGTAATCGGCCTTTCTCAGGTTTGAGCCCCGGGGAGCTGTTTTTT
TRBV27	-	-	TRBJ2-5	CASSFSSSVGTQYF	TGTGCCAGCAGTTTTTCTTCTAGCGTGGGGACCCAGTACTTC
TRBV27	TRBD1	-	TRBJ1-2	CASSWTGTGDYGYTF	TGTGCCAGCAGTTGGACCGGGACAGGGGACTATGGCTACACCTTC
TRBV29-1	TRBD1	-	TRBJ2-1	CSGGTGTGEQFF	TGCAGCGGGGGGACAGGAACGGGTGAGCAGTTCTTC
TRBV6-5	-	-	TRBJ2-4	CASSYSTPGQSNIQYF	TGTGCCAGCAGTTACTCCACACCGGGACAATCTAACATTCAGTACTTC
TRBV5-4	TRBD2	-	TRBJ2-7	CASSFGDYRSYEQYF	TGTGCCAGCAGCTTTGGGGACTATCGCTCCTACGAGCAGTACTTC